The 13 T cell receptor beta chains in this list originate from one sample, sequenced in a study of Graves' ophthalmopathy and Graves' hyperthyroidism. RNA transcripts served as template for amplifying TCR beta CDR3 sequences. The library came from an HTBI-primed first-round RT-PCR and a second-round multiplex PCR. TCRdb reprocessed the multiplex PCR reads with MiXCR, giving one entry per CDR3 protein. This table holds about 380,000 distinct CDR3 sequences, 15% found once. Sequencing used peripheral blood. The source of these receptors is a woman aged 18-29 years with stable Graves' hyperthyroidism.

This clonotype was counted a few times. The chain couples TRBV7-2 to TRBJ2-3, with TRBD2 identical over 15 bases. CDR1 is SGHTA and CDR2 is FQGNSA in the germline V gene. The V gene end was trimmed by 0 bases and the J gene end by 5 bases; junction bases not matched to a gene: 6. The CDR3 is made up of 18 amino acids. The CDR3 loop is CASSLARTSGGAVDTQYF. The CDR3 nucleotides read TGTGCCAGCAGCTTAGCGCGGACTAGCGGGGGGGCAGTAGATACGCAGTATTTT.

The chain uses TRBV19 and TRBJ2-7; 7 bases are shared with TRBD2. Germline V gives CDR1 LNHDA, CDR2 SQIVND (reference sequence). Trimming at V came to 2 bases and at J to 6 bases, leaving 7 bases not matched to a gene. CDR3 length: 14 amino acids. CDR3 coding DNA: TGTGCCAGTAGTATAACGGGCGGGAGAAGCGAGCAGTACTTC. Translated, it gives CASSITGGRSEQYF.

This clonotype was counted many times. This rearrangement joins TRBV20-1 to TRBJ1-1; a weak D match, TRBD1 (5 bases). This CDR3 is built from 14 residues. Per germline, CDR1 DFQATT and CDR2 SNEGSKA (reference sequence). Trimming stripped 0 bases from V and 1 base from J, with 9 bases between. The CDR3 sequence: CSARDGGSNTEAFF. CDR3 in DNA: TGCAGTGCTAGAGATGGGGGTTCGAACACTGAAGCTTTCTTT.

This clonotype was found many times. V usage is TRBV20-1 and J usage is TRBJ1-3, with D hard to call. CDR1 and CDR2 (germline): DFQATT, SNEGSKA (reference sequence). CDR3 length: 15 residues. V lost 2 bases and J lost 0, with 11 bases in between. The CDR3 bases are TGCAGTGCTAGATCCGTAGCTAGCTCTGGAAACACCATATATTTT. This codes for CSARSVASSGNTIYF.

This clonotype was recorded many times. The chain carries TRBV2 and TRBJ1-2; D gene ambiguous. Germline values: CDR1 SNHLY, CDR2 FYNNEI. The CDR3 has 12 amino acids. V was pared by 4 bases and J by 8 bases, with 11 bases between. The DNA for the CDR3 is TGTGCCAGCAGTGGAAGCGACTGGGGCTACACCTTC. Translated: CASSGSDWGYTF.

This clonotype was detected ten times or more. The DNA for the CDR3 is TGTGCCAGTAGTATAGATGGGCAGATTTACTATGGCTACACCTTC. Protein: CASSIDGQIYYGYTF. This chain joins TRBV19 and TRBJ1-2, with D uncertain. Trimming pared 0 bases from V and 3 bases from J, leaving 11 bases between. Germline V gene sequence: CDR1 LNHDA, CDR2 SQIVND (reference sequence). This CDR3 contains 15 residues.

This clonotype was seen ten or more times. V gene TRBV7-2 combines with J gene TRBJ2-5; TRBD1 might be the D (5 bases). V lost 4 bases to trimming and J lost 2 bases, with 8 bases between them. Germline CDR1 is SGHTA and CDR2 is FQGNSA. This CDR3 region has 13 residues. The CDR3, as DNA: TGTGCCAGCAGCTCAGGGTGGCAAGAGACCCAGTACTTC. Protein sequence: CASSSGWQETQYF.

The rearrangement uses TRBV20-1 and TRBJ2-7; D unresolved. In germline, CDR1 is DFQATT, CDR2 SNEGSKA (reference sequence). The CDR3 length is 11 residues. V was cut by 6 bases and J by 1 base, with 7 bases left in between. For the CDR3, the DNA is TGCAGTGCCGGAAGGTCCTACGAGCAGTACTTC. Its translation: CSAGRSYEQYF.

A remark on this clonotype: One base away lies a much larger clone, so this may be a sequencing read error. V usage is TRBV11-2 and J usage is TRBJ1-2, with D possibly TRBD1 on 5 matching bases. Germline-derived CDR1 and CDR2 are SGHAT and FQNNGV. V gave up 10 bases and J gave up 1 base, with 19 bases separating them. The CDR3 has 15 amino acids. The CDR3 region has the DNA TGTGCCATCAGGGCGCTGGGGAAGAATAACTATGGCTACACCTTC. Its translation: CAIRALGKNNYGYTF. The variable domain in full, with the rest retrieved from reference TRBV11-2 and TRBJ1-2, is EAGVAQSPRYKIIEKRQSVAFWCNPISGHATLYWYQQILGQGPKLLIQFQNNGVVDDSQLPKDRFSAERLKGVDSTLKIQPAKLEDSAVYLCAIRALGKNNYGYTFGSGTRLTVV.

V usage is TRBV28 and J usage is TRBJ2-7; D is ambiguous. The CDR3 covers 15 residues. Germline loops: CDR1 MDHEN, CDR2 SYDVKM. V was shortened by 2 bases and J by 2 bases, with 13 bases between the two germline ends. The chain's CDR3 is CASSLMAGETYEQYF. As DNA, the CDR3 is TGTGCCAGCAGTTTAATGGCCGGAGAAACCTACGAGCAGTACTTC.

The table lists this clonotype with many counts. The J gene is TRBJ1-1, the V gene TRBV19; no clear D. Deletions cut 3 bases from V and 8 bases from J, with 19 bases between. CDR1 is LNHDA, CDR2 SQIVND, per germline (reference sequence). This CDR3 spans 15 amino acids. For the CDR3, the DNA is TGTGCCAGTAGTATGTGGAGGGCCCGCCAAGGGGAAGCTTTCTTT. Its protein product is CASSMWRARQGEAFF.

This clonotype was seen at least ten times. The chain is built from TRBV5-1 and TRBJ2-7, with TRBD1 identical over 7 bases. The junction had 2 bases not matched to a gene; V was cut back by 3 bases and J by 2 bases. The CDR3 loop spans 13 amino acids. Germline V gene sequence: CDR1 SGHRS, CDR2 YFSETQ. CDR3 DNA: TGCGCCAGCAGCTACGGACAGGCCTACGAGCAGTACTTC. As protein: CASSYGQAYEQYF.

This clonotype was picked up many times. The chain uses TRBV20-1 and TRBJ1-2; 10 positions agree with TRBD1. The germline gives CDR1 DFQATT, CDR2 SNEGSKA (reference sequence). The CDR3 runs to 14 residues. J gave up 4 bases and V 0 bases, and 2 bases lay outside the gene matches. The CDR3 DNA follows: TGCAGTGCTAGAGAGGACAGGGGGATCTATGGCTACACCTTC. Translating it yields CSAREDRGIYGYTF.